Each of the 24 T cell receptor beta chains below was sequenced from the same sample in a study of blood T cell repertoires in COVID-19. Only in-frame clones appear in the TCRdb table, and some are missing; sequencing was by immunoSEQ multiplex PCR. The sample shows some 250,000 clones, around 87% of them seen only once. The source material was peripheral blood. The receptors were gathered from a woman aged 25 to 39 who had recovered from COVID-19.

CDR3 loop: CASSQDPGGYGYTF. CDR3 in DNA: TGCGCCAGCAGTCAGGACCCCGGAGGGTATGGCTACACCTTC. The chain has TRBV5-1 and TRBJ1-2; no clear D gene. Trimming took off 5 bases at V and 5 bases at J, with 16 bases between the two ends. The CDR3 runs 14 residues. The germline V gene encodes CDR1 SGHRS and CDR2 YFSETQ.

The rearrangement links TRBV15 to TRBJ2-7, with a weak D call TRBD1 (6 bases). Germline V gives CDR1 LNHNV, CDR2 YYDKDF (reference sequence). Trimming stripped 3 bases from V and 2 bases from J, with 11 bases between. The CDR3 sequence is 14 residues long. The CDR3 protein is CATSSPGQPYEQYF. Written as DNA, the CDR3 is TGTGCCACCAGCAGCCCGGGACAACCCTACGAGCAGTACTTC.

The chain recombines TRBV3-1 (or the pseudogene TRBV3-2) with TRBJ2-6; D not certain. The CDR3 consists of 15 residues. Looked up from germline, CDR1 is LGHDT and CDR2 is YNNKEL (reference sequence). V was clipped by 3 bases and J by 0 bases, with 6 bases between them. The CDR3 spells CASSHEFSGANVLTF. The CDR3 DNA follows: TGTGCCAGCAGCCATGAGTTCTCTGGGGCCAACGTCCTGACTTTC.

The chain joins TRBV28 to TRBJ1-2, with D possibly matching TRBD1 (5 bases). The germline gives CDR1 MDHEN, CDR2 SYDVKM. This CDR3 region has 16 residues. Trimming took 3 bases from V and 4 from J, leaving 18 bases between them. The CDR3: CASSFPGNLGIYGYTF. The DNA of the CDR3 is TGTGCCAGCAGTTTCCCAGGGAACCTGGGTATCTATGGCTACACCTTC.

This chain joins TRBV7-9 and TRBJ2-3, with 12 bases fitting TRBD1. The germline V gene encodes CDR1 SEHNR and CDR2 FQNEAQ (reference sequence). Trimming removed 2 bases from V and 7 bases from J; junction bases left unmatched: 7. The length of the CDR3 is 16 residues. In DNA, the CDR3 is TGTGCCAGCAGCTTAAGTGGGACAGGGGGCGGAAATACGCAGTATTTT. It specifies CASSLSGTGGGNTQYF.

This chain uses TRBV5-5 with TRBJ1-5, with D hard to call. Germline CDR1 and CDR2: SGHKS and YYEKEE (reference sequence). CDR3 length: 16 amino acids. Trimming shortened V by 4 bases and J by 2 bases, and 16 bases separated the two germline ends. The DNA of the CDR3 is TGTGCCAGCAGCCTTGGGGAGAGTATGGGCAATCAGCCCCAGCATTTT. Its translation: CASSLGESMGNQPQHF.

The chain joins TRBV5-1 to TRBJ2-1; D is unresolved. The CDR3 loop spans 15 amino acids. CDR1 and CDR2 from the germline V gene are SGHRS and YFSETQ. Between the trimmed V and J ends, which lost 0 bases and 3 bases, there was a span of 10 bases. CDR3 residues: CASSLGSGLYNEQFF. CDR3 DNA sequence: TGCGCCAGCAGCTTGGGGTCAGGCCTCTACAATGAGCAGTTCTTC.

CDR3 protein: CASSLRRGPAETQYF. The DNA of the CDR3 is TGTGCCAGCAGTTTAAGGCGGGGGCCAGCAGAGACCCAGTACTTC. The rearrangement uses TRBV27 and TRBJ2-5; possibly TRBD2 for D (7 bases). Germline CDR1 is MNHEY and CDR2 is SMNVEV (reference sequence). The V gene lost 2 bases and the J gene lost 4 bases, with 14 bases spanning the gap. CDR3 size: 15 residues.

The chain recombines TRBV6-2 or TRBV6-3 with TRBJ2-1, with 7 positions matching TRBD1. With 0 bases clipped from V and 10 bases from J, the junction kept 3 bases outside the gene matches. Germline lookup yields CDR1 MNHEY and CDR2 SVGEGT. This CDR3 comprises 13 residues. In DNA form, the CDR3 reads TGTGCCAGCAGTTACTCGCCGACAGGGGAGCAGTTCTTC. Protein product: CASSYSPTGEQFF.

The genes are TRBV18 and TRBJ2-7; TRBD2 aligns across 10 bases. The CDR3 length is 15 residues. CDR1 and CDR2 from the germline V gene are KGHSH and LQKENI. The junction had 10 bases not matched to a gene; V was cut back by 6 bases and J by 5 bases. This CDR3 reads CASSHPAGGPNEQYF. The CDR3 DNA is TGTGCCAGCTCTCACCCAGCGGGGGGGCCTAACGAGCAGTACTTC.

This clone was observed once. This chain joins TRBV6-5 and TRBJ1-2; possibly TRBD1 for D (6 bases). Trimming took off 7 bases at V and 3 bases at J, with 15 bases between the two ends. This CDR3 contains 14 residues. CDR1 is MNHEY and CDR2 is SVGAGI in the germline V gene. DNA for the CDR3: TGTGCCAGCACTCCTACAGGGACCTACTATGGCTACACCTTC. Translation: CASTPTGTYYGYTF.

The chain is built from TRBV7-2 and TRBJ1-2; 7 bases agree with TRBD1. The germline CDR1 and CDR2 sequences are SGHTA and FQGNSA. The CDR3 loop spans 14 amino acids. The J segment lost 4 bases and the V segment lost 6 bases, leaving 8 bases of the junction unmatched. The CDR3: CASSRDRATYGYTF. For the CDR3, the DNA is TGTGCCAGCAGTCGAGACAGGGCAACCTATGGCTACACCTTC.

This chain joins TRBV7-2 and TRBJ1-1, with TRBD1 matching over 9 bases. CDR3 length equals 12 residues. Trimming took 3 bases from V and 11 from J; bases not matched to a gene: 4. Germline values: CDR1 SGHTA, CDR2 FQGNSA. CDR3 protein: CASSLGQGGAFF. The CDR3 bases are TGTGCCAGCAGCTTGGGACAGGGAGGGGCTTTCTTT. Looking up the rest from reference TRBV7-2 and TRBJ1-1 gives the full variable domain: GAGVSQSPSNKVTEKGKDVELRCDPISGHTALYWYRQSLGQGLEFLIYFQGNSAPDKSGLPSDRFSAERTGGSVSTLTIQRTQQEDSAVYLCASSLGQGGAFFGQGTRLTVV.

In nucleotides, the CDR3 is TGTGCCAGCAGGATAGGAGTCATGAACACTGAAGCTTTCTTT. It encodes CASRIGVMNTEAFF. The chain is built from TRBV27 and TRBJ1-1; D call uncertain. This CDR3 is 14 amino acids long. V gave up 6 bases and J gave up 0 bases, with 11 bases separating them. Per germline, CDR1 MNHEY and CDR2 SMNVEV (reference sequence).

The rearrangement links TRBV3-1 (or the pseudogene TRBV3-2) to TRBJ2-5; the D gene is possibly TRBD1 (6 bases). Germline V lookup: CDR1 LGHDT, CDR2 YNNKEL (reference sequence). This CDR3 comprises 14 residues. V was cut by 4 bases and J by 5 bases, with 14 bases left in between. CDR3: CASSRTRGWETQYF. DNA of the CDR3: TGTGCCAGCAGCCGAACCAGGGGTTGGGAGACCCAGTACTTC.

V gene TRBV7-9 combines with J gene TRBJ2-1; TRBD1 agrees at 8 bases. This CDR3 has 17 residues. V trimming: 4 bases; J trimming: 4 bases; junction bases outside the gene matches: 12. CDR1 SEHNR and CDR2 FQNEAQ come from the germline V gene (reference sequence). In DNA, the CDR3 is TGTGCCAGCAGCTCGTCCCCCGGGACAGGCGTGTACAATGAGCAGTTCTTC. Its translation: CASSSSPGTGVYNEQFF.

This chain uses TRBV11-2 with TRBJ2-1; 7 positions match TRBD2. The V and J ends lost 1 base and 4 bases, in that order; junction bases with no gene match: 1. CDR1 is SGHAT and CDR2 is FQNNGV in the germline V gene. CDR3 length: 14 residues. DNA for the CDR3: TGTGCCAGCAGCTTAGCGGGGGGTTACAATGAGCAGTTCTTC. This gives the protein CASSLAGGYNEQFF. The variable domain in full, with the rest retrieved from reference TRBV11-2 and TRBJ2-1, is EAGVAQSPRYKIIEKRQSVAFWCNPISGHATLYWYQQILGQGPKLLIQFQNNGVVDDSQLPKDRFSAERLKGVDSTLKIQPAKLEDSAVYLCASSLAGGYNEQFFGPGTRLTVL.

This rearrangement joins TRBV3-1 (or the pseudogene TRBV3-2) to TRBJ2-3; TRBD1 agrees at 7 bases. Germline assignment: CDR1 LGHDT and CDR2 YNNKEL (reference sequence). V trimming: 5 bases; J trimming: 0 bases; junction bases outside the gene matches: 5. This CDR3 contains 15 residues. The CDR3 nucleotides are TGTGCCAGCAGCGGGACAGCTACTAGCACAGATACGCAGTATTTT. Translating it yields CASSGTATSTDTQYF.

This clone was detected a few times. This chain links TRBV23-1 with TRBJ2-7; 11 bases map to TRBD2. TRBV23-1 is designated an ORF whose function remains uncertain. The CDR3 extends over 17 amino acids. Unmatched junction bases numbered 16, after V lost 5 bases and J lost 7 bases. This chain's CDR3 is CASSSPLSGGATGEQYF. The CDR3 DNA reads TGCGCCAGCAGTTCCCCCCTTAGCGGGGGGGCTACGGGGGAGCAGTACTTC.

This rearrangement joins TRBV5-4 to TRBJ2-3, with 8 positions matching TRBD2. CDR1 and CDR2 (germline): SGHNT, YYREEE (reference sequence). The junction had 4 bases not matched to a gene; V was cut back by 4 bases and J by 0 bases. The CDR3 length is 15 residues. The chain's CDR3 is CASSRSSGSTDTQYF. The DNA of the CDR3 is TGTGCCAGCAGCCGTTCTAGCGGGAGCACAGATACGCAGTATTTT.

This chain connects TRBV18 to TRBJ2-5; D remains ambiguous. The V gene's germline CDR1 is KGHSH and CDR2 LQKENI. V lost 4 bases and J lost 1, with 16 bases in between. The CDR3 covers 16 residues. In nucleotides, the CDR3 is TGTGCCAGCTCACGTAAAATTAGAGAGATCCAAGAGACCCAGTACTTC. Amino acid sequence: CASSRKIREIQETQYF.

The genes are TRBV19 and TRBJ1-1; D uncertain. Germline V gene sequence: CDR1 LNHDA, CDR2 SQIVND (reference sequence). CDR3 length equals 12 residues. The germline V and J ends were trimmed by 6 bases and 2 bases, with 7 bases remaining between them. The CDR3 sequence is CASSYSNTEAFF. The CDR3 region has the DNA TGTGCCAGTAGCTACTCAAACACTGAAGCTTTCTTT.

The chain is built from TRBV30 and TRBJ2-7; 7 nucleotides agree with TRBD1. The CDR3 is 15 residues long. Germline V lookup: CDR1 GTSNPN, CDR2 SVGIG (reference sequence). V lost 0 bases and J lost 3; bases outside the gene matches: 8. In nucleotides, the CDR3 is TGTGCCTGGAGTGTACTGGGACAGAGAATCTACGAGCAGTACTTC. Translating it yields CAWSVLGQRIYEQYF.

The CDR3 sequence: CASSLGPPGQGNTIYF. The DNA for the CDR3 is TGTGCCAGCAGCTTAGGTCCCCCGGGACAGGGAAACACCATATATTTT. The chain uses TRBV7-2 and TRBJ1-3; TRBD1 agrees at 7 bases. This CDR3 comprises 16 residues. Germline V gene data show CDR1 as SGHTA and CDR2 as FQGNSA. V lost 1 base, J lost 4 bases, and 7 bases stayed unmatched.